These T cell receptor beta chains were read from a single sample in a study of tumor-infiltrating lymphocytes in localized non-small cell lung cancer. Sequencing used immunoSEQ multiplex PCR; TCRdb keeps in-frame clones, though not all of them. The data hold about 16,000 clones, with roughly 72% observed a single time. Sequencing input: lung tumor tissue. The receptors stem from a human donor with non-small cell lung cancer. Both conserved end residues are part of each CDR3. D genes are given only for firm matches. A clone size is listed for some rows: how often the clone was seen (once, few, many), or a class if it is expanded.

J: TRBJ1-6; size: -; V: TRBV30; D: TRBD1; CDR3: CAWTEGANSPLHF; DNA: TGTGCCTGGACTGAGGGGGCAAATTCACCCCTCCACTTT
J: TRBJ1-2; size: -; V: TRBV10-2; D: -; CDR3: CASSERGDGYTF; DNA: TGCGCCAGCAGTGAGCGGGGGGATGGCTACACCTTC
J: TRBJ1-5; size: -; V: TRBV15; D: -; CDR3: CATSRDDGQRGQPQHF; DNA: TGTGCCACCAGCAGAGATGATGGCCAGCGCGGTCAGCCCCAGCATTTT
J: TRBJ1-2; size: -; V: TRBV27; D: -; CDR3: CASSLQGGYSNYGYTF; DNA: TGTGCCAGCAGTTTACAAGGGGGATACTCTAACTATGGCTACACCTTC
J: TRBJ1-3; size: -; V: TRBV7-2; D: -; CDR3: CASSPLLAVMPGNTIYF; DNA: TGTGCCAGCAGCCCACTCCTCGCCGTAATGCCTGGAAACACCATATATTTT
J: TRBJ1-5; size: -; V: TRBV4-2; D: -; CDR3: CASSQDGRVDQPQHF; DNA: TGTGCCAGCAGCCAAGATGGCCGGGTGGATCAGCCCCAGCATTTT
J: TRBJ2-7; size: -; V: TRBV30; D: -; CDR3: CAWSVLRGSEQYF; DNA: TGTGCCTGGAGTGTACTGAGGGGGAGTGAGCAGTACTTC
J: TRBJ2-3; size: -; V: TRBV27; D: -; CDR3: CASLSAYTDTQYF; DNA: TGTGCCAGCCTTAGCGCGTACACAGATACGCAGTATTTT
J: TRBJ1-2; size: -; V: TRBV2; D: -; CDR3: CASTPGGLYGYTF; DNA: TGTGCCAGCACCCCTGGGGGGCTATATGGCTACACCTTC
J: TRBJ2-7; size: -; V: TRBV6-5; D: -; CDR3: CASTQGGEQYF; DNA: TGTGCCAGCACGCAGGGCGGAGAGCAGTACTTC
J: TRBJ1-5; size: few; V: TRBV28; D: -; CDR3: CASSTSWNQPQHF; DNA: TGTGCCAGCAGCACGAGTTGGAATCAGCCCCAGCATTTT
J: TRBJ1-5; size: -; V: TRBV7-9; D: -; CDR3: CASSFAGSNQPQHF; DNA: TGTGCCAGCAGCTTCGCAGGGAGCAATCAGCCCCAGCATTTT
J: TRBJ2-3; size: -; V: TRBV5-1; D: -; CDR3: CASASTDTQYF; DNA: TGCGCCAGCGCTAGCACAGATACGCAGTATTTT
J: TRBJ1-3; size: -; V: TRBV15; D: TRBD1; CDR3: CATSREGQGGPSGNTIYF; DNA: TGTGCCACCAGCAGAGAGGGACAGGGGGGACCTTCTGGAAACACCATATATTTT
J: TRBJ2-1; size: few; V: TRBV5-4; D: -; CDR3: CASSSTGTYNEQFF; DNA: TGTGCCAGCAGCTCCACAGGGACCTACAATGAGCAGTTCTTC
J: TRBJ1-1; size: few; V: TRBV11-2; D: -; CDR3: CASSLGVNTEAFF; DNA: TGTGCCAGCAGCTTAGGAGTAAACACTGAAGCTTTCTTT
J: TRBJ2-7; size: once; V: TRBV10-2; D: TRBD2; CDR3: CASTSGGASYEQYF; DNA: TGCGCCAGCACTAGCGGGGGGGCTTCCTACGAGCAGTACTTC
J: TRBJ1-1; size: -; V: TRBV6-1; D: -; CDR3: CASSESMNTEAFF; DNA: TGTGCCAGCAGTGAAAGCATGAACACTGAAGCTTTCTTT
J: TRBJ2-3; size: -; V: TRBV5-1; D: -; CDR3: CASRGPSKTDTQYF; DNA: TGCGCCAGCAGGGGCCCCTCAAAAACAGATACGCAGTATTTT
J: TRBJ1-3; size: -; V: TRBV30; D: -; CDR3: CAWSKEFRSGNTIYF; DNA: TGTGCCTGGAGTAAGGAGTTCAGGTCGGGAAACACCATATATTTT
J: TRBJ2-1; size: -; V: TRBV9; D: TRBD2; CDR3: CASSFSGTRGNEQFF; DNA: TGTGCCAGCAGCTTCTCGGGGACTAGGGGAAATGAGCAGTTCTTC
J: TRBJ2-3; size: -; V: TRBV29-1; D: -; CDR3: CSVEYLASRTDTQYF; DNA: TGCAGCGTTGAATATTTGGCTAGCCGCACAGATACGCAGTATTTT
J: TRBJ1-2; size: few; V: TRBV30; D: -; CDR3: CAWTATNYGYTF; DNA: TGTGCCTGGACAGCCACTAACTATGGCTACACCTTC
J: TRBJ2-2; size: -; V: TRBV7-2; D: TRBD1; CDR3: CASSYRPQGASDTGELFF; DNA: TGTGCCAGCAGCTACCGCCCTCAGGGGGCGAGTGACACCGGGGAGCTGTTTTTT
J: TRBJ2-1; size: few; V: TRBV29-1; D: TRBD2; CDR3: CSVEVGSGGSRAYNEQFF; DNA: TGCAGCGTTGAAGTCGGTAGCGGGGGCTCCAGGGCCTACAATGAGCAGTTCTTC
J: TRBJ1-6; size: medium-sized; V: TRBV28; D: -; CDR3: CASSRQFSYNSPLHF; DNA: TGTGCCAGCAGCAGACAGTTCTCCTATAATTCACCCCTCCACTTT
J: TRBJ2-7; size: -; V: TRBV7-7; D: -; CDR3: CASSPGEWAYEQYF; DNA: TGTGCTAGCAGCCCAGGGGAATGGGCCTACGAGCAGTACTTC
J: TRBJ2-2; size: -; V: TRBV6-1; D: -; CDR3: CASKWGSNTGELFF; DNA: TGTGCCAGCAAATGGGGCAGCAACACCGGGGAGCTGTTTTTT
J: TRBJ2-5; size: -; V: TRBV6-6; D: -; CDR3: CASTPLGGTQYF; DNA: TGTGCCAGCACCCCATTGGGGGGGACCCAGTACTTC
J: TRBJ2-5; size: -; V: TRBV5-4; D: TRBD2; CDR3: CASSPQGAGRETQYF; DNA: TGTGCCAGCAGCCCCCAGGGAGCGGGGCGGGAGACCCAGTACTTC
J: TRBJ2-7; size: -; V: TRBV28; D: TRBD1; CDR3: CASSVTGQVTYEQYF; DNA: TGTGCCAGCAGTGTCACGGGACAGGTCACCTACGAGCAGTACTTC
J: TRBJ1-2; size: -; V: TRBV21-1; D: -; CDR3: CASSYSSRTVYGYTF; DNA: TGTGCCAGCAGCTACTCCTCCAGGACAGTCTATGGCTACACCTTC
J: TRBJ2-5; size: -; V: TRBV7-2; D: TRBD1; CDR3: CASSSGTGLGETQYF; DNA: TGTGCCAGCAGCTCCGGGACAGGGCTAGGAGAGACCCAGTACTTC
J: TRBJ2-1; size: -; V: TRBV28; D: -; CDR3: CASSFLAPLDNEQFF; DNA: TGTGCCAGCAGCTTCCTAGCGCCCCTCGACAATGAGCAGTTCTTC
J: TRBJ1-1; size: few; V: TRBV11-1; D: -; CDR3: CASSLIVGDTEAFF; DNA: TGTGCCAGCAGCTTAATTGTCGGGGACACTGAAGCTTTCTTT
J: TRBJ1-2; size: -; V: TRBV5-4; D: -; CDR3: CASSLTGLDYGYTF; DNA: TGTGCCAGCAGCCTTACAGGGTTGGACTATGGCTACACCTTC
J: TRBJ2-2; size: -; V: TRBV15; D: TRBD1; CDR3: CATSRVRGQGASGELFF; DNA: TGTGCCACCAGCAGAGTGAGGGGACAGGGGGCGTCCGGGGAGCTGTTTTTT
J: TRBJ1-2; size: -; V: TRBV10-3; D: -; CDR3: CAISGAADGFYYGYTF; DNA: TGTGCCATCAGTGGAGCGGCCGACGGATTTTATTACGGCTACACCTTC
J: TRBJ2-5; size: -; V: TRBV29-1; D: -; CDR3: CSVRQGLETQYF; DNA: TGCAGCGTTCGGCAGGGATTGGAGACCCAGTACTTC
J: TRBJ2-5; size: -; V: TRBV9; D: -; CDR3: CASSVLGDQETQYF; DNA: TGTGCCAGCAGCGTCCTGGGGGATCAAGAGACCCAGTACTTC
J: TRBJ2-7; size: few; V: TRBV6-6; D: -; CDR3: CASSDPYEQYF; DNA: TGTGCCAGCAGTGATCCCTACGAGCAGTACTTC
J: TRBJ1-1; size: -; V: TRBV30; D: -; CDR3: CAWSKWGGMNTEAFF; DNA: TGTGCCTGGAGCAAATGGGGGGGAATGAACACTGAAGCTTTCTTT
J: TRBJ2-2; size: -; V: TRBV19; D: -; CDR3: CASSTQTGQSGELFF; DNA: TGTGCCAGTAGTACCCAGACAGGCCAGAGCGGGGAGCTGTTTTTT
J: TRBJ1-2; size: -; V: TRBV30; D: -; CDR3: CAWSTLARGGVRGYGYTF; DNA: TGTGCCTGGAGTACATTGGCGAGGGGGGGCGTTAGGGGCTATGGCTACACCTTC
J: TRBJ1-2; size: -; V: TRBV2; D: -; CDR3: CASSETPWRERGYTF; DNA: TGTGCCAGCAGTGAAACCCCGTGGAGGGAGAGGGGCTACACCTTC
J: TRBJ1-1; size: -; V: TRBV27; D: TRBD1; CDR3: CASRLQGGTEAFF; DNA: TGTGCCAGCAGACTACAGGGGGGGACTGAAGCTTTCTTT